These T cell receptor beta chains were read from a single sample in a study of blood T cell repertoires in COVID-19. Measured with immunoSEQ multiplex PCR; TCRdb has only the in-frame clones, and not every one. The sample shows around 130,000 clones, 80% to 85% of them seen only once. The sequenced sample consisted of PBMCs or T cells enriched from blood (not recorded which). These receptor sequences come from a woman in her 30s who had recovered from COVID-19. The CDR3 runs from the conserved cysteine through the conserved F or W. D genes are given only for firm matches. The size of a clone is reported for some rows only, either as once, few or many, or as a class for expanded clones.

15	TRBV28	.	TRBJ2-7	TRBD2	TGTGCCAGCAGTTCCACTAGCGGGGGTTCCTACGAGCAGTACTTC	CASSSTSGGSYEQYF
16	TRBV14	.	TRBJ2-5	.	TGTGCCAGCAGCCAAAAAACTTGGCGGATCCAAGAGACCCAGTACTTC	CASSQKTWRIQETQYF
13	TRBV12-3/TRBV12-4	.	TRBJ2-5	.	TGTGCCAGCAGTTTGAGGGTATGGGAGACCCAGTACTTC	CASSLRVWETQYF
14	TRBV19	.	TRBJ2-1	TRBD2	TGTGCCAGTACCTGGCGGGAGGGCCACAATGAGCAGTTCTTC	CASTWREGHNEQFF
13	TRBV15	.	TRBJ1-5	.	TGTGCCACCAGCACAGCCAGACTGAAGCCCCAGCATTTT	CATSTARLKPQHF
15	TRBV19	few	TRBJ2-7	TRBD1	TGTGCCAGTAGTAATAGCGGGACAGGGGCCTACGAGCAGTACTTC	CASSNSGTGAYEQYF
14	TRBV6-5	.	TRBJ2-1	.	TGTGCCAGCAGTTACTCTAACACCTACAATGAGCAGTTCTTC	CASSYSNTYNEQFF
15	TRBV9	.	TRBJ2-1	TRBD2	TGTGCCAGCAGCGGCCCTAGCGGGAAAATCAATGAGCAGTTCTTC	CASSGPSGKINEQFF
14	TRBV25-1	.	TRBJ1-4	.	TGTGCCAGCAGTTCGACGGGAAGAAATGAAAAACTGTTTTTT	CASSSTGRNEKLFF
15	TRBV18	.	TRBJ1-5	TRBD1	TGTGCCAGCTCACCCCAGACAGGGGTCAGTCAGCCCCAGCATTTT	CASSPQTGVSQPQHF
13	TRBV9	.	TRBJ2-1	TRBD2	TGTGCCAGCAGCGTAGGGACTAGCGATGAGCAGTTCTTC	CASSVGTSDEQFF
16	TRBV24-1	.	TRBJ2-1	TRBD2	TGTGCCACCAGCCCCCCGGGACTAGCGGGAGGAGATGAGCAGTTCTTC	CATSPPGLAGGDEQFF
16	TRBV15	once	TRBJ1-4	.	TGTGCCACCAGCAGAGATTCTATGGACAAAGGAGAAAAACTGTTTTTT	CATSRDSMDKGEKLFF
15	TRBV11-3	once	TRBJ2-3	TRBD2	TGTGCCAGCAGCCTGGGACTAGCGGGAGTAGATACGCAGTATTTT	CASSLGLAGVDTQYF
16	TRBV11-2	.	TRBJ1-2	.	TGTGCCAGCAGCTCGAACCGTGGTTCTGTTCGGGGGGCTGGCACCTTC	CASSSNRGSVRGAGTF
13	TRBV7-3	.	TRBJ2-5	.	TGTGCCAGCAGCAAGGGACTGCAAGAGACCCAGTACTTC	CASSKGLQETQYF
16	TRBV29-1	.	TRBJ2-3	TRBD1	TGCAGCGTTGAAGTGGACAGGGTTCTCCAAGTGGGGACGCAGTATTTT	CSVEVDRVLQVGTQYF
14	TRBV10-3	.	TRBJ1-4	.	TGTGCCTCCGCCCGTCGGGAGGGTGAGGGTGGACTGTTTTTT	CASARREGEGGLFF
13	TRBV7-2	.	TRBJ2-1	.	TGTGCCAGCAGCTTAGAGCCCTACAATGAGCAGTTCTTC	CASSLEPYNEQFF
15	TRBV5-4	.	TRBJ1-2	TRBD1	TGTGCCAGCAGCTTGGCGGGACAGCGCTCCTATGGCTACACCTTC	CASSLAGQRSYGYTF
15	TRBV29-1	.	TRBJ2-7	.	TGCAGCGTCGGTAGTTCTGGGCAGGGTACCTACGAGCAGTACTTC	CSVGSSGQGTYEQYF
14	TRBV7-9	once	TRBJ1-6	.	TGTGCCAGCAGCAGGGAGGCGGGGTCCGCTACCCTCCACTTT	CASSREAGSATLHF
16	TRBV15	.	TRBJ2-5	TRBD2	TGTGCCACCAGCAGAGTACGACTAGCGGGAGCGAAGACCCAGTACTTC	CATSRVRLAGAKTQYF
16	TRBV11-3	.	TRBJ2-1	TRBD2	TGTGCCAGCAGCTTAGTACTAGCGGGGCCCTACAATGAGCAGTTCTTC	CASSLVLAGPYNEQFF
18	TRBV9	.	TRBJ1-1	.	TGTGCCAGCAGCACCTACCTTCTTACCGGACAGACGAACACTGAAGCTTTCTTT	CASSTYLLTGQTNTEAFF